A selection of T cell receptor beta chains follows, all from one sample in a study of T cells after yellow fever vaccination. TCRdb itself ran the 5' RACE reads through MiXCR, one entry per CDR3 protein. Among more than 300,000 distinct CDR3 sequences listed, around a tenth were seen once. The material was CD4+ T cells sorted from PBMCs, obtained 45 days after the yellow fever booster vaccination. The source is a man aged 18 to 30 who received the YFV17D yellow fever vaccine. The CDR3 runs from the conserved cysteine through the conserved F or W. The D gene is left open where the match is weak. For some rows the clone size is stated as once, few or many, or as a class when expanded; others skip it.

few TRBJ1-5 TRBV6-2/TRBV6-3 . CASRGDVNQPQHF TGTGCCAGCCGGGGAGATGTGAATCAGCCCCAGCATTTT
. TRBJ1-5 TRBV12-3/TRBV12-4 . CASSFARNQPQHF TGTGCCAGCAGTTTTGCCCGAAATCAGCCCCAGCATTTT
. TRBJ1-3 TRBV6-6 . CASSYSGGGSSGNTIYF TGTGCCAGCAGTTACTCGGGGGGCGGGAGCTCTGGAAACACCATATATTTT
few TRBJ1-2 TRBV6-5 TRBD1 CASRGGWGQARYTF TGTGCCAGCAGGGGTGGTTGGGGACAGGCGCGCTACACCTTC
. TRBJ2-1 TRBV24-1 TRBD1 CATSDRGTGSEQFF TGTGCCACCAGTGACCGAGGGACAGGGAGTGAGCAGTTCTTC
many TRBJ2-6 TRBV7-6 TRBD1 CASSRDRPSGANVLTF TGTGCCAGCAGCCGGGACAGGCCCTCTGGGGCCAACGTCCTGACTTTC
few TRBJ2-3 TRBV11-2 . CASSLDGGWENTQYF TGTGCCAGCAGCTTAGATGGGGGCTGGGAGAATACGCAGTATTTT
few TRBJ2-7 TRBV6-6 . CASSPEGSGEQYF TGTGCCAGCAGTCCTGAGGGTTCCGGGGAGCAGTACTTC
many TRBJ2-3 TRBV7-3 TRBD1 CASSGTGGSDTQYF TGTGCCAGCAGCGGGACAGGGGGCTCAGATACGCAGTATTTT
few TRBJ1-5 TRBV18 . CASSPMTGNQPQHF TGTGCCAGCTCACCAATGACGGGCAATCAGCCCCAGCATTTT
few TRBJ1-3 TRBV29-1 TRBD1 CSGAPGTDGNTIYF TGCAGCGGTGCCCCCGGGACAGATGGAAACACCATATATTTT
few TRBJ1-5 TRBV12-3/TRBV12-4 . CASSSTLGVYSNQPQHF TGTGCCAGCAGTTCTACTTTGGGAGTTTATAGCAATCAGCCCCAGCATTTT
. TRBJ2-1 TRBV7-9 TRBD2 CASTRLAQTEQFF TGTGCCAGCACTCGACTAGCCCAGACTGAGCAGTTCTTC
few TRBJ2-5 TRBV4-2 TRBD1 CASSLSDRDQETQYF TGTGCCAGCAGCCTATCGGACAGGGACCAAGAGACCCAGTACTTC
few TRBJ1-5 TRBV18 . CASSPPEGQPQHF TGTGCCAGCTCACCCCCGGAGGGGCAGCCCCAGCATTTT
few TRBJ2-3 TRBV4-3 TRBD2 CASSQLTGLYTDTQYF TGCGCCAGCAGCCAGCTAACGGGACTATACACAGATACGCAGTATTTT
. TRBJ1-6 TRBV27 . CASSGSRETPLHF TGTGCCAGCAGTGGTTCTAGGGAAACACCCCTCCACTTT
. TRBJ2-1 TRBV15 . CATSGDGQRSSYNEQFF TGTGCCACCAGCGGCGATGGGCAGCGGAGCTCCTACAATGAGCAGTTCTTC
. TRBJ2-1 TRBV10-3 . CAIGPSSYNEQFF TGTGCCATCGGGCCAAGCTCCTACAATGAGCAGTTCTTC
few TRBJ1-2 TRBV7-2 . CASSRNQAGYGYTF TGTGCCAGCAGCCGCAACCAGGCGGGCTATGGCTACACCTTC
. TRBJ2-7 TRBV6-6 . CASGLGIYEQYF TGTGCCAGCGGCTTAGGGATCTACGAGCAGTACTTC
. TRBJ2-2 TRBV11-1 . CASSRWGQTGELFF TGTGCCAGCAGTCGCTGGGGGCAGACCGGGGAGCTGTTTTTT
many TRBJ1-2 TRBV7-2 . CASSLVTLDYGYTF TGTGCCAGCAGCTTAGTCACCTTAGACTATGGCTACACCTTC
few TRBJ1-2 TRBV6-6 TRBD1 CASRAGGEDYGYTF TGTGCCAGCAGGGCAGGGGGTGAGGACTATGGCTACACCTTC
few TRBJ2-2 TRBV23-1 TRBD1 CAVEVGTGDTGELFF TGCGCCGTCGAAGTCGGGACAGGGGACACCGGGGAGCTGTTTTTT
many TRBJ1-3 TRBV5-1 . CASSLNGDRSSGNTIYF TGCGCCAGCAGCTTGAATGGGGATCGCAGCTCTGGAAACACCATATATTTT
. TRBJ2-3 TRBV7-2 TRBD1 CASSRTGECTDTQYF TGTGCCAGCAGTCGAACAGGGGAGTGCACAGATACGCAGTATTTT
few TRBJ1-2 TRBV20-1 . CSARDWASDTF TGCAGTGCTAGAGATTGGGCATCGGACACCTTC
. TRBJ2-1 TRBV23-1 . CASSQSSGKNEQFF TGCGCCAGCAGTCAATCGTCAGGGAAGAATGAGCAGTTCTTC
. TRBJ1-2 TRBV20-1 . CSASIGSRLGGYTF TGCAGTGCTTCCATCGGATCCCGGCTCGGGGGCTACACCTTC
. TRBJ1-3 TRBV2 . CASSERPPFLRSGNTIYF TGTGCCAGCAGTGAAAGGCCCCCTTTTCTCCGCTCTGGAAACACCATATATTTT
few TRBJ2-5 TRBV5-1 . CASSLPGRGETQYF TGCGCCAGCAGCCTACCAGGGAGAGGGGAGACCCAGTACTTC
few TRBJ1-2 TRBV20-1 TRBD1 CSARGGDSSSGYTF TGCAGTGCTAGAGGAGGGGACAGTTCTAGTGGCTACACCTTC
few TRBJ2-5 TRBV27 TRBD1 CASSFKGGYGETQYF TGTGCCAGCAGTTTCAAAGGGGGCTATGGAGAGACCCAGTACTTC
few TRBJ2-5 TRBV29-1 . CSVRFLGRGTQYF TGCAGCGTTCGGTTTTTGGGCCGAGGGACCCAGTACTTC
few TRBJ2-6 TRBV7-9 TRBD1 CASSLAGTGPYGANVLTF TGTGCCAGCAGCTTAGCGGGGACAGGGCCCTATGGGGCCAACGTCCTGACTTTC
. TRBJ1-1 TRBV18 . CASAAGGASNTEAFF TGTGCCAGCGCGGCGGGCGGGGCCTCGAACACTGAAGCTTTCTTT
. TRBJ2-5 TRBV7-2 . CASSFHRDTQYF TGTGCCAGCAGCTTTCACAGGGATACCCAGTACTTC
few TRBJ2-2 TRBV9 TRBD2 CASSVSGGAPGELFF TGTGCCAGCAGCGTAAGCGGGGGGGCTCCCGGGGAGCTGTTTTTT
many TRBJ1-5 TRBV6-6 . CASSSDQPQHF TGTGCCAGCAGCTCTGACCAGCCCCAGCATTTT
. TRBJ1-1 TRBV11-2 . CASGRGSTEAFF TGTGCCAGCGGCAGGGGTAGCACTGAAGCTTTCTTT
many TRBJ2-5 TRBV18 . CASSPPGIRGETQYF TGTGCCAGCTCACCCCCTGGGATAAGGGGAGAGACCCAGTACTTC
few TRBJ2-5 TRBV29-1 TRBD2 CSVRVRAGGLDETQYF TGCAGCGTTAGGGTCCGGGCGGGGGGCTTGGATGAGACCCAGTACTTC
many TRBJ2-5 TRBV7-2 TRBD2 CASSPDAGTSQETQYF TGTGCCAGCAGCCCAGATGCCGGGACTAGCCAAGAGACCCAGTACTTC
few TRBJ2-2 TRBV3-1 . CASSPPGHRGDTGELFF TGTGCCAGCAGTCCTCCGGGACACCGAGGGGACACCGGGGAGCTGTTTTTT
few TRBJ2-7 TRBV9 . CASSVGGQGLYEQYF TGTGCCAGCAGCGTAGGAGGACAGGGACTATACGAGCAGTACTTC
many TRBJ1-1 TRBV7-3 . CASSLAGYTEAFF TGTGCCAGCAGCTTGGCTGGGTACACTGAAGCTTTCTTT
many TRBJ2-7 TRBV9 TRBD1 CASSPSGRTGLGDGHEQYF TGTGCCAGCAGCCCAAGCGGTCGGACAGGGCTTGGGGATGGTCACGAGCAGTACTTC
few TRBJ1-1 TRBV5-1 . CASSLMSGKARTEAFF TGCGCCAGCAGCTTAATGTCAGGGAAGGCGAGGACTGAAGCTTTCTTT
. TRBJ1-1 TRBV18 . CASSYGIDTEAFF TGTGCCAGCTCCTACGGAATAGACACTGAAGCTTTCTTT
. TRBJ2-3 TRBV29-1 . CSGLDRAGTDTQYF TGCAGCGGACTGGACAGAGCTGGGACAGATACGCAGTATTTT
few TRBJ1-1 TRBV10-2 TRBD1 CATSGGRHDTEAFF TGCGCCACCTCAGGGGGGAGACATGACACTGAAGCTTTCTTT
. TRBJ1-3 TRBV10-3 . CAISEPVGPRKGNTIYF TGTGCCATCAGTGAGCCAGTGGGACCGAGGAAAGGAAACACCATATATTTT
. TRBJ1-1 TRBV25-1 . CASSDRRGGAFF TGTGCCAGCAGTGACAGGAGGGGGGGGGCTTTCTTT
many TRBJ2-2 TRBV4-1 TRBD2 CASSQVGLADTGELFF TGCGCCAGCAGCCAAGTAGGACTAGCGGACACCGGGGAGCTGTTTTTT
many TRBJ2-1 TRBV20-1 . CSASEGGVFWNEQFF TGCAGTGCTAGTGAGGGGGGGGTTTTTTGGAATGAGCAGTTCTTC
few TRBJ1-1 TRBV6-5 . CASSYPTGTEAFF TGTGCCAGCAGTTACCCGACCGGCACTGAAGCTTTCTTT
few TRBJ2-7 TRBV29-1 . CSVRVRGYEQYF TGCAGCGTTCGGGTGAGGGGCTACGAGCAGTACTTC
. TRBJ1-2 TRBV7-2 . CASSSAGGSYGYTF TGTGCCAGCAGCTCGGCAGGAGGTTCCTATGGCTACACCTTC